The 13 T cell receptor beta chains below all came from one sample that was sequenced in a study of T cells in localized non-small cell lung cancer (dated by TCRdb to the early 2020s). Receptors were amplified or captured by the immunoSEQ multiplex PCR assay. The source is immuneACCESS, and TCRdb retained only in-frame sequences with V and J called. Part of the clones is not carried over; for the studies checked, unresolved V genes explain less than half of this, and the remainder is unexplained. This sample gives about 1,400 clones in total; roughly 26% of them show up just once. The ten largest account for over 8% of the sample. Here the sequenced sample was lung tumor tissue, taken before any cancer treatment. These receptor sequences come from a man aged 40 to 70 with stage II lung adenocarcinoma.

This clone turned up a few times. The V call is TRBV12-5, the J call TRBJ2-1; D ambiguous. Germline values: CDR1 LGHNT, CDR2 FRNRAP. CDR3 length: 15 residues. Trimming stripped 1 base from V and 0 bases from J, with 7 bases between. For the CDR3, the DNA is TGTGCTAGTGGTTTGGACACCCTCTCCTACAATGAGCAGTTCTTC. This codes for CASGLDTLSYNEQFF.

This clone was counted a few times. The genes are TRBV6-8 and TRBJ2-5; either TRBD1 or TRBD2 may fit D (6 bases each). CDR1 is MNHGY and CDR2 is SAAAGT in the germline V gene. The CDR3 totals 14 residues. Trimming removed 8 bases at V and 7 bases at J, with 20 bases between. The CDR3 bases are TGTGCCAGCTCCCCTGGGACAAGGAGGGGGACCCAGTACTTC. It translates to CASSPGTRRGTQYF.

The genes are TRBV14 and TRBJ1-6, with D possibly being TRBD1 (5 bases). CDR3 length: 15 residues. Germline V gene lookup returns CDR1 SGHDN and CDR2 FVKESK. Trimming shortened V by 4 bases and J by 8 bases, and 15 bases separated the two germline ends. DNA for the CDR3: TGTGCCAGCAGCCCGGGACCTTTCTCTGATTCACCCCTCCACTTT. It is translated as CASSPGPFSDSPLHF.

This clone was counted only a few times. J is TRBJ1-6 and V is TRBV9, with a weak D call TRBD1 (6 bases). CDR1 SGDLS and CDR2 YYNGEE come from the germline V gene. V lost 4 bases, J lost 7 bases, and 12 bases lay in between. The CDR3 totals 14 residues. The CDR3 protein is CASSLSTGNSPLHF. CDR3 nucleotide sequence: TGTGCCAGCAGCTTATCGACAGGAAATTCACCCCTCCACTTT.

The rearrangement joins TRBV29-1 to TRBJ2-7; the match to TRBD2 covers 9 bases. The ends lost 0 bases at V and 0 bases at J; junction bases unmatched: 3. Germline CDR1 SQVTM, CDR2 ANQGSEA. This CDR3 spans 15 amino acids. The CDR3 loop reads CSVEESGGPSYEQYF. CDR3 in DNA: TGCAGCGTTGAAGAAAGCGGGGGGCCCTCCTACGAGCAGTACTTC.

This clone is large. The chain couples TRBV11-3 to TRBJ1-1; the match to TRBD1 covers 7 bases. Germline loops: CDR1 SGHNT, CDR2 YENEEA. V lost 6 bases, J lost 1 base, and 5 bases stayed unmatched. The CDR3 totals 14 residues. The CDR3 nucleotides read TGTGCCAGCAGTCTTTCAGGGGGGAACACTGAAGCTTTCTTT. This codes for CASSLSGGNTEAFF.

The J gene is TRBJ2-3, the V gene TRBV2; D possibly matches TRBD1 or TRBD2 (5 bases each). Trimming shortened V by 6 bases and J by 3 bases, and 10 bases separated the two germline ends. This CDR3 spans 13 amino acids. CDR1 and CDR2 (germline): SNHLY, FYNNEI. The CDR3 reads CASRRGATDTQYF. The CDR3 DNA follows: TGTGCCAGCAGGAGGGGCGCGACAGATACGCAGTATTTT.

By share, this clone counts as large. CDR3 region: CASSLGASWYEQYV. As DNA, the CDR3 is TGTGCCAGCAGTTTAGGGGCCAGTTGGTACGAGCAGTACGTC. The chain links TRBV28 to TRBJ2-7, with D tentatively TRBD1 (5 bases). The V gene lost 2 bases and the J gene lost 4 bases, with 12 bases spanning the gap. The V gene's germline CDR1 is MDHEN and CDR2 SYDVKM. This CDR3 comprises 14 residues.

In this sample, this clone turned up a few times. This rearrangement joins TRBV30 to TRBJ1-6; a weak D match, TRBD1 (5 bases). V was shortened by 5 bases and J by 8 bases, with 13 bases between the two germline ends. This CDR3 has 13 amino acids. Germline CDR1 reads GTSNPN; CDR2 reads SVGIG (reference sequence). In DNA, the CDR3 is TGTGCCTGGGGGACGGGGCTTGATTCACCCCTCCACTTT. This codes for CAWGTGLDSPLHF.

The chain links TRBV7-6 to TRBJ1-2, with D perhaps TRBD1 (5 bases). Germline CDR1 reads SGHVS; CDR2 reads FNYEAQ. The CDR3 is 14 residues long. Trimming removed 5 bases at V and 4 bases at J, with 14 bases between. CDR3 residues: CASSLQVISYGYTF. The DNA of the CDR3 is TGTGCCAGCAGCCTACAGGTGATTAGCTATGGCTACACCTTC.

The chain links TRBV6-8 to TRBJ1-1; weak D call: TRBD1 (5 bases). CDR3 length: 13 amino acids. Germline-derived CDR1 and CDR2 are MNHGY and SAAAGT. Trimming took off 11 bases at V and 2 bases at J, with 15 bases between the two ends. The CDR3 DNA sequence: TGTGCCGTTTCGGACATATATAACACTGAAGCTTTCTTT. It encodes CAVSDIYNTEAFF.

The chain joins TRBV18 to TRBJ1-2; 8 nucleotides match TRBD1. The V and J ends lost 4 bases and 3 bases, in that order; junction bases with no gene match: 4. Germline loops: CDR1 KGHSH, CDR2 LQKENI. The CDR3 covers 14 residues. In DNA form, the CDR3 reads TGTGCCAGCTCACTCGGACAGGGCTACTATGGCTACACCTTC. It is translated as CASSLGQGYYGYTF.

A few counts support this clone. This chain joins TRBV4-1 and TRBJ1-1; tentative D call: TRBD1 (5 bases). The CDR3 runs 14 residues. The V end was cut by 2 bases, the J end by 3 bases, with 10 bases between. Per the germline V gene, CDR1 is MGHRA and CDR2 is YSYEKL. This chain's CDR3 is CASSQPDRYTEAFF. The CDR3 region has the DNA TGCGCCAGCAGCCAACCCGACAGATACACTGAAGCTTTCTTT.